This T cell receptor (beta chain) was obtained from a study of OX40 agonist ivuxolimab in advanced cancers. Study summary: Partial responses occurred in three patients (one hepatocellular carcinoma, two cutaneous melanoma). Regarding the study as a whole: Patients with a partial response at 0.1-3.0 mg/kg had among the lowest clonal expansion. Relative to CD4+, CD8+ T cells held more expanded clones on average.

Note on this clone: Antigen specificity is unknown.

The protocol was immunoSEQ multiplex PCR, while the TCRdb copy is restricted to in-frame clones and leaves out a portion. In the table there are tens of thousands of clones, over 65% of which are singletons. Germline loops: CDR1 LNHDA, CDR2 SQIVND (reference sequence). Trimming pared 2 bases from V and 4 bases from J, leaving 15 bases between. CDR3 length: 15 residues. The TCR sequence derives from an adult with an advanced solid tumor such as melanoma, head and neck, liver or kidney cancer. Sample: CD4+ or CD8+ T cells sorted from blood, taken in a trial of the OX40 agonist ivuxolimab. The V call is TRBV19, the J call TRBJ2-7; D gene unclear. CDR3 nucleotide sequence: TGTGCCAGTAGTATACGAGGCGAAAGCTCATACGAGCAGTACTTC. Its protein is CASSIRGESSYEQYF.